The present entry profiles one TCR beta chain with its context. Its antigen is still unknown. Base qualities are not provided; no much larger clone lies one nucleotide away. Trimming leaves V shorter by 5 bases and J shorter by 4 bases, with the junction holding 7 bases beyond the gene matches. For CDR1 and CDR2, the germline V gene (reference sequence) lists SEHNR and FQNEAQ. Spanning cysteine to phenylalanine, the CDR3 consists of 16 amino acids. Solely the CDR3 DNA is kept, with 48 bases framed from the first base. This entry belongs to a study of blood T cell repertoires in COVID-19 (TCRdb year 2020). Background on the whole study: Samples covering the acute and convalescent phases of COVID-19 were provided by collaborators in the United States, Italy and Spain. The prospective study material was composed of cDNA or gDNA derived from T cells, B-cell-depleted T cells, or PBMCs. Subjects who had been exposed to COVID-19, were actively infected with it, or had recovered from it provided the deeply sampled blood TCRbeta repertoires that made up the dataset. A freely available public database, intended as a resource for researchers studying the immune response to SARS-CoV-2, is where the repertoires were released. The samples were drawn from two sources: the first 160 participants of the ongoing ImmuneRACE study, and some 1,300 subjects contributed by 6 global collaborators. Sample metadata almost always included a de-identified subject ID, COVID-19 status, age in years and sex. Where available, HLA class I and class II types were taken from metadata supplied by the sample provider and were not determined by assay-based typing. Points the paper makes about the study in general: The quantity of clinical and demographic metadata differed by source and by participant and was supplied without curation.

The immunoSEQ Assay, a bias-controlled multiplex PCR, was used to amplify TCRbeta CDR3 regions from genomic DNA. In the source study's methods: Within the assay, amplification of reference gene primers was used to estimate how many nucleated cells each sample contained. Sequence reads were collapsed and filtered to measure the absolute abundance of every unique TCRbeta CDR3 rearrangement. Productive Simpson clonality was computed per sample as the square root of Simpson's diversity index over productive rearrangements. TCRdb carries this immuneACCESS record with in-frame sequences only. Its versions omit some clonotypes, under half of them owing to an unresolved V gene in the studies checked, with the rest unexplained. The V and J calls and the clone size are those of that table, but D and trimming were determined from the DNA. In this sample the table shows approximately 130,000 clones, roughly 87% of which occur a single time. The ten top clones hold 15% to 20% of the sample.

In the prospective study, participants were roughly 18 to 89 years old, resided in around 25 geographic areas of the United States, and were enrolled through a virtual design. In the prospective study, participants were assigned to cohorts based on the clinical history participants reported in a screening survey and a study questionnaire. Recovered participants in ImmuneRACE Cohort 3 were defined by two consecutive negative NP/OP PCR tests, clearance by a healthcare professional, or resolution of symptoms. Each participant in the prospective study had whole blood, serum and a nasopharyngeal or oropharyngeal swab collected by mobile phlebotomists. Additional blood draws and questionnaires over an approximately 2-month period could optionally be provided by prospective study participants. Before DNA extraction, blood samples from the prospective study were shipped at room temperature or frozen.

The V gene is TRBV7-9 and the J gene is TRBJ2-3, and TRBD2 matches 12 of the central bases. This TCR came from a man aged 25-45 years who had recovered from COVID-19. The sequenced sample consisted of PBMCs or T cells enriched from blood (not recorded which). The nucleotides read TGTGCCAGCAGCCCCAGACTAGCGGGAGCGTCAGATACGCAGTATTTT. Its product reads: CASSPRLAGASDTQYF.